This TCR beta chain derives from a study of T-cell reconstitution after alpha-beta-depleted transplantation in children. TCRbeta library preparation incorporated unique molecular identifiers. From the PCR reads, TCRdb called clonotypes with MiXCR, one entry per CDR3 protein. The sample carries about 360,000 distinct CDR3 sequences, about 14% recorded once. Germline-derived CDR1 and CDR2 are MDHEN and SYDVKM. This CDR3 has 12 residues. Trimming removed 3 bases from V and 4 bases from J, with 4 bases in between. This clonotype has a count of ten or more. The source of this sequence is a human donor who donated a stem cell graft to a child with Fanconi anemia. Sequenced here: PBMCs, sampled from the stem cell graft. The chain is built from TRBV28 and TRBJ2-1; the D is unclear. CDR3 sequence (DNA): TGTGCCAGCAGTTTCATATACAATGAGCAGTTCTTC. This translates into CASSFIYNEQFF.